This TCR beta chain was identified during a study of regulatory T cells in long-lasting Graves disease. Study-level results: It was in persistent disease that TRBV28, TRBJ1-2 and TRBJ2-5 were favored. New patients shared more than 750 public clonotypes, fewer than the approximately 3,000 shared by persistent patients.

For this clonotype: Its target is not known.

Time point meaning: persistent/refractory GD, antithyroid drugs over 5 years with positive TRAb. Construction of the TCR library relied on RNA isolated from PBMCs. American Thyroid Association guidelines served as the basis for diagnosing Graves' disease. Libraries of TCR beta came from iRepertoire HTBI primers plus Arm-PCR of CDR3 regions. TCRdb reanalysed the multiplex PCR reads using MiXCR and keeps one entry per CDR3 protein. The data hold about 430,000 distinct CDR3 sequences, with approximately 22% observed a single time. CDR1 is MNHNS and CDR2 is SASEGT in the germline V gene. The CDR3 has 16 residues. Trimming removed 0 bases from V and 0 bases from J, with 11 bases in between.

The rearrangement joins TRBV6-1 to TRBJ1-1; no clear D. The TCR originated in a female donor with Graves disease. This material consisted of peripheral blood mononuclear cells (PBMCs), taken when the disease was refractory, from a patient treated with antithyroid drugs. DNA of the CDR3: TGTGCCAGCAGTGAAGCGGCCTTTGGAATGAACACTGAAGCTTTCTTT. The encoded protein is CASSEAAFGMNTEAFF.